The subject of this entry is one TCR beta chain. Its antigen is still unknown. These data are taken from a study of CD8 T cells in ankylosing spondylitis. Overall study results and limits: Fewer than 10 highly homologous variants made up a TCR beta motif that seemed to typify ankylosing spondylitis blood. As for the disease-linked clones, they showed a CD8+ phenotype and occurred at relatively low frequencies in peripheral blood.

The V segment lost 2 bases and the J segment 7 bases; nucleotides outside the gene matches: 6. The CDR3 has 14 amino acids. Scientists made TCR beta libraries using quantitative 5'-RACE with molecular barcodes. TCRdb itself ran the 5' RACE reads through MiXCR, one entry per CDR3 protein. The sample contains around 890,000 distinct CDR3 sequences, approximately 10% of which appear only once. This receptor was identified in a male donor with ankylosing spondylitis. The chain is built from TRBV12-3 or TRBV12-4 and TRBJ2-7; 9 bases line up with TRBD1. The specimen was blood, either unsorted or a sorted T cell fraction (not recorded which). CDR3 nucleotides: TGTGCCAGCAGTTTAAACAGGGGGCCTCGGGAGCAGTACTTC. Translation gives CASSLNRGPREQYF.